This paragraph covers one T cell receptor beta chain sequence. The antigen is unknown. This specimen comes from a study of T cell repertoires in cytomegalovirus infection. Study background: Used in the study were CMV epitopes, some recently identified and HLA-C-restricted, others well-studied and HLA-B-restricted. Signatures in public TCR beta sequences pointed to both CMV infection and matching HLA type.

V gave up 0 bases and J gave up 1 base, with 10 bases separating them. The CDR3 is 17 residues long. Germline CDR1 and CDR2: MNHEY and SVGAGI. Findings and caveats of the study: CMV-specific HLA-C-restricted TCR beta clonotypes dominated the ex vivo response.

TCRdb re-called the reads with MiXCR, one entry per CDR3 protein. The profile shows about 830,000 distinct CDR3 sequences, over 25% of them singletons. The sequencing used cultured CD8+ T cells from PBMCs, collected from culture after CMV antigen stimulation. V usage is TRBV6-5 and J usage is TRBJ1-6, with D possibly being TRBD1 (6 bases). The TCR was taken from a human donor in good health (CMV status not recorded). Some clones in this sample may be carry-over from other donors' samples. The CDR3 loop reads CASSYSRGESYNSPLHF. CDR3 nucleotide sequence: TGTGCCAGCAGTTACTCGAGGGGGGAATCCTATAATTCACCCCTCCACTTT.